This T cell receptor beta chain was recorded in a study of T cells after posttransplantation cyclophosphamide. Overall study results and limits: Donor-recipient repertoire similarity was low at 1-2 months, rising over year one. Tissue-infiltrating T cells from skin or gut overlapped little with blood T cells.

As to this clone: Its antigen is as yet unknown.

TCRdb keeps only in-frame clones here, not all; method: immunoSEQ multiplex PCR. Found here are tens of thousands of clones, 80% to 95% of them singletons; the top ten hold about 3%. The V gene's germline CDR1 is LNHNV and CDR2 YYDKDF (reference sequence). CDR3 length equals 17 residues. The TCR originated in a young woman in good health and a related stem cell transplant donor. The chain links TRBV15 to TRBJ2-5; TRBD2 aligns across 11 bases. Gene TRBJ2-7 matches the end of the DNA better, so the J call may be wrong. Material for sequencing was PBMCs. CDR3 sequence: CATSLLAGEGWSYEQYF. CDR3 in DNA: TGTGCCACCTCCCTACTAGCGGGGGAGGGGTGGTCCTACGAGCAGTACTTC.